These 29 T cell receptor beta chains share one sample of origin, sequenced in a study of T cell changes during pregnancy in multiple sclerosis. The assay was immunoSEQ multiplex PCR, and TCRdb's table has in-frame clones only and misses some. This table has roughly 52,000 clones, approximately 94% appearing once. The material was CD8+ T cells from peripheral blood mononuclear cells, obtained before pregnancy. The origin of the receptors is a female donor with multiple sclerosis, enrolled in a pregnancy study.

The chain employs TRBV13 and TRBJ2-2, with 8 bases aligning to TRBD1. This CDR3 has 16 residues. V lost 4 bases and J lost 1; bases outside the gene matches: 5. CDR1 and CDR2 (germline): PRHDT, FYEKMQ (reference sequence). The chain's CDR3 is CASSSSDRGNTGELFF. CDR3 in DNA: TGTGCCAGCAGCTCTTCCGACAGGGGGAACACCGGGGAGCTGTTTTTT.

The J gene is TRBJ2-1, the V gene TRBV15, with D possibly TRBD2 on 7 matching bases. Germline-derived CDR1 and CDR2 are LNHNV and YYDKDF (reference sequence). V was cut by 5 bases and J by 9 bases, with 20 bases left in between. The CDR3 sequence is 15 residues long. CDR3 amino acids: CATSGGGDQLSEQFF. The CDR3 nucleotides are TGTGCCACCAGCGGAGGGGGGGATCAATTAAGTGAGCAGTTCTTC. Combining the CDR3 with reference TRBV15 and TRBJ2-1 gives the whole variable domain DAMVIQNPRYQVTQFGKPVTLSCSQTLNHNVMYWYQQKSSQAPKLLFHYYDKDFNNEADTPDNFQSRRPNTSFCFLDIRSPGLGDTAMYLCATSGGGDQLSEQFFGPGTRLTVL.

In nucleotides, the CDR3 is TGCGCCAGCAGCCATGGCGGTAACACCGGGGAGCTGTTTTTT. This gives the protein CASSHGGNTGELFF. The V gene is TRBV5-1, the J gene TRBJ2-2, with unresolved D. Trimming cost V 4 bases and J 2 bases, with 9 bases left between them. Per germline, CDR1 SGHRS and CDR2 YFSETQ. CDR3 length: 14 amino acids.

In DNA form, the CDR3 reads TGTGCCAGCAGTCGGACTAGCGGAGAGGGGGAGACCCAGTACTTC. Its translation: CASSRTSGEGETQYF. This chain joins TRBV6-5 and TRBJ2-5; 10 positions agree with TRBD2. Germline V gene sequence: CDR1 MNHEY, CDR2 SVGAGI. Trimming removed 5 bases from V and 5 bases from J; junction bases left unmatched: 8. This CDR3 is built from 15 residues.

The chain recombines TRBV27 with TRBJ1-2; D gene ambiguous. V lost 8 bases and J 4 bases, leaving 20 bases between the germline ends. CDR3 size: 15 residues. The germline V gene has CDR1 MNHEY and CDR2 SMNVEV (reference sequence). This chain's CDR3 is CASRSPSAGAYGYTF. Written as DNA, the CDR3 is TGTGCCAGCCGATCACCCTCCGCGGGCGCCTATGGCTACACCTTC.

This chain uses TRBV5-1 with TRBJ1-1, with 7 bases lining up with TRBD1. Germline CDR1 SGHRS, CDR2 YFSETQ. The CDR3 is made up of 13 amino acids. J was trimmed by 5 bases and V by 3 bases; bases with no gene match: 4. Here the CDR3 reads CASSSTGPTEAFF. CDR3 bases: TGCGCCAGCAGCTCGACAGGGCCGACTGAAGCTTTCTTT.

The rearrangement links TRBV19 to TRBJ2-1; 7 positions agree with TRBD1. The CDR3 is 16 amino acids. The germline gives CDR1 LNHDA, CDR2 SQIVND (reference sequence). V was clipped by 6 bases and J by 2 bases; unmatched bases: 10. The CDR3 is CASSPQGDRPYNEQFF. CDR3 bases: TGTGCCAGTAGCCCCCAGGGGGACAGACCCTACAATGAGCAGTTCTTC. Based on the CDR3 plus reference TRBV19 and TRBJ2-1, the full variable domain is DGGITQSPKYLFRKEGQNVTLSCEQNLNHDAMYWYRQDPGQGLRLIYYSQIVNDFQKGDIAEGYSVSREKKESFPLTVTSAQKNPTAFYLCASSPQGDRPYNEQFFGPGTRLTVL.

This chain connects TRBV5-6 to TRBJ2-3; 10 bases align to TRBD1. The ends lost 4 bases at V and 2 bases at J; junction bases unmatched: 7. There are 16 residues in the CDR3. Germline V CDR1 and CDR2: SGHDT, YYEEEE. Written as DNA, the CDR3 is TGTGCCAGCAGCCCCGGGACAGGGGCCCCCACAGATACGCAGTATTTT. The encoded protein is CASSPGTGAPTDTQYF.

There are a few counts of this clone. The chain combines TRBV6-1 with TRBJ1-4, with a weak D call TRBD1 (6 bases). Trimming removed 8 bases at V and 7 bases at J, with 8 bases between. This CDR3 has 11 residues. Germline V gives CDR1 MNHNS, CDR2 SASEGT. CDR3 DNA sequence: TGTGCCAGCGCGACAGGTGAAAAACTGTTTTTT. Translated, it gives CASATGEKLFF.

The gene calls are TRBV28 and TRBJ2-7; the D gene is possibly TRBD2 (5 bases). Germline V gene sequence: CDR1 MDHEN, CDR2 SYDVKM. The V gene lost 5 bases and the J gene lost 3 bases, with 14 bases spanning the gap. The CDR3 length is 14 residues. The CDR3 DNA sequence: TGTGCCAGCAGTCTCCGTTTACGGGACTACGAGCAGTACTTC. It specifies CASSLRLRDYEQYF.

By sample fraction, this clone is medium-sized (0.01 to 0.1%). CDR3 in amino acids: CASSIASDRAYEQYF. The CDR3 bases are TGTGCCAGTAGTATAGCGTCGGACAGAGCCTACGAGCAGTACTTC. The chain is built from TRBV19 and TRBJ2-7, with D possibly TRBD1 on 6 matching bases. The CDR3 runs 15 residues. Germline CDR1 LNHDA, CDR2 SQIVND (reference sequence). V dropped 1 base and J dropped 2 bases, with 12 bases sitting between them.

The J gene is TRBJ1-2, the V gene TRBV19; the D is unclear. Germline values: CDR1 LNHDA, CDR2 SQIVND (reference sequence). The CDR3 covers 12 residues. V gave up 3 bases and J gave up 0 bases, with 2 bases separating them. CDR3 region: CASSITNYGYTF. CDR3 nucleotide sequence: TGTGCCAGTAGTATCACTAACTATGGCTACACCTTC.

With respect to this clone: Other DNA sequences in this specimen translate into the identical CDR3. CDR3 nucleotides: TGTGCCAGTAGTATAGGTAGCGGGAGCTACGAGCAGTACTTC. It translates to CASSIGSGSYEQYF. The J gene is TRBJ2-7, the V gene TRBV19; 9 nucleotides line up with TRBD2. The CDR3 is made up of 14 amino acids. Germline-derived CDR1 and CDR2 are LNHDA and SQIVND (reference sequence). Unmatched junction bases numbered 1, after V lost 1 base and J lost 3 bases.

The chain carries TRBV4-3 and TRBJ2-3; possibly TRBD1 for D (6 bases). Germline-derived CDR1 and CDR2 are LGHNA and YSLEER. The CDR3 is 15 residues long. Trimming stripped 1 base from V and 3 bases from J, with 11 bases between. The CDR3 nucleotides read TGCGCCAGCAGCCAAGCGGGCAGGGGAACAGATACGCAGTATTTT. Its translation is CASSQAGRGTDTQYF.

V is TRBV10-3 and J is TRBJ2-7, with a possible D match to TRBD1 (6 bases). Germline V gives CDR1 ENHRY, CDR2 SYGVKD. The CDR3 length is 14 residues. Trimming pared 7 bases from V and 2 bases from J, leaving 15 bases between. CDR3 sequence reads: CAITTGTPTYEQYF. The CDR3 nucleotides are TGTGCCATCACTACCGGGACACCAACCTACGAGCAGTACTTC.

The genes are TRBV5-4 and TRBJ2-2, with unresolved D. The V end was cut by 0 bases, the J end by 3 bases, with 6 bases between. CDR3 length: 14 residues. Germline lookup yields CDR1 SGHNT and CDR2 YYREEE (reference sequence). The CDR3 region has the DNA TGTGCCAGCAGCTTGGTCCGGGACACCGGGGAGCTGTTTTTT. Amino acids: CASSLVRDTGELFF. The whole variable domain, filled in from reference TRBV5-4 and TRBJ2-2, reads ETGVTQSPTHLIKTRGQQVTLRCSSQSGHNTVSWYQQALGQGPQFIFQYYREEENGRGNFPPRFSGLQFPNYSSELNVNALELDDSALYLCASSLVRDTGELFFGEGSRLTVL.

DNA for the CDR3: TGTGCCAGCAGCCCATCACTAGCGGGAGTCGTGTACGAGCAGTACTTC. Translated: CASSPSLAGVVYEQYF. The chain employs TRBV7-9 and TRBJ2-7; the match to TRBD2 covers 11 bases. Per germline, CDR1 SEHNR and CDR2 FQNEAQ (reference sequence). The CDR3 contains 16 residues. J gave up 4 bases and V 5 bases, and 10 bases lay outside the gene matches.

The chain couples TRBV7-8 to TRBJ2-2; 9 bases align to TRBD2. The CDR3 contains 15 residues. The ends lost 2 bases at V and 7 bases at J; junction bases unmatched: 5. CDR1 and CDR2 (germline): SGHVS, FQNEAQ. CDR3 loop: CASSLYWREGGELFF. In DNA, the CDR3 is TGTGCCAGCAGCTTATACTGGCGGGAGGGCGGGGAGCTGTTTTTT.

The V gene is TRBV7-9, the J gene TRBJ2-7; maybe TRBD1 (5 bases). V gave up 5 bases and J gave up 5 bases, with 10 bases separating them. The CDR3 length is 12 residues. Germline V gene lookup returns CDR1 SEHNR and CDR2 FQNEAQ (reference sequence). The chain's CDR3 is CASSLRVHEQYF. As DNA, the CDR3 is TGTGCCAGCAGCCTCAGGGTACACGAGCAGTACTTC.

The genes are TRBV10-2 and TRBJ2-3; the match to TRBD2 covers 7 bases. Germline CDR1 WSHSY, CDR2 SAAADI. V shed 8 bases, J shed 4 bases, and the junction held 9 bases outside the gene matches. CDR3 size: 14 residues. As DNA, the CDR3 is TGCGCCAGCGGTTCTGAGGGAGGGGCAGATACGCAGTATTTT. It translates to CASGSEGGADTQYF.

This chain joins TRBV19 and TRBJ2-1, with 8 bases that match TRBD1. V lost 7 bases, J lost 0 bases, and 5 bases stayed unmatched. This CDR3 contains 15 residues. Germline loops: CDR1 LNHDA, CDR2 SQIVND (reference sequence). The CDR3 region is CASKAGGYSYNEQFF. The CDR3, as DNA: TGTGCCAGTAAAGCAGGGGGCTACTCCTACAATGAGCAGTTCTTC.

The gene calls are TRBV6-4 and TRBJ2-3, with 7 bases aligning to TRBD1. Germline trimming cut 3 bases from V and 3 bases from J; bases unmatched to any gene: 6. This CDR3 contains 15 residues. The germline CDR1 and CDR2 sequences are MRHNA and SNTAGT. This CDR3 reads CASSERGTVTDTQYF. The CDR3 nucleotides read TGTGCCAGCAGTGAAAGAGGGACAGTTACAGATACGCAGTATTTT.

The chain uses TRBV30 and TRBJ2-1; D possibly corresponds to TRBD2 (5 bases). The CDR3 covers 13 residues. Trimming cost V 0 bases and J 10 bases, with 13 bases left between them. The germline gives CDR1 GTSNPN, CDR2 SVGIG (reference sequence). In nucleotides, the CDR3 is TGTGCCTGGAGTGTAACGACTACGGGGGAGCAGTTCTTC. Its protein product is CAWSVTTTGEQFF. The full variable domain, completed using reference TRBV30 and TRBJ2-1, is SQTIHQWPATLVQPVGSPLSLECTVEGTSNPNLYWYRQAAGRGLQLLFYSVGIGQISSEVPQNLSASRPQDRQFILSSKKLLLSDSGFYLCAWSVTTTGEQFFGPGTRLTVL.

The J gene is TRBJ1-1, the V gene TRBV19, with a tentative D call TRBD1 (6 bases). Germline lookup yields CDR1 LNHDA and CDR2 SQIVND (reference sequence). V lost 4 bases, J lost 1 base, and 13 bases lay in between. The CDR3 has 15 residues. CDR3 sequence reads: CASSTRGAGNTEAFF. The DNA of the CDR3 is TGTGCCAGTAGTACGCGGGGGGCCGGGAACACTGAAGCTTTCTTT. Variable domain in full (rest from reference TRBV19 and TRBJ1-1): DGGITQSPKYLFRKEGQNVTLSCEQNLNHDAMYWYRQDPGQGLRLIYYSQIVNDFQKGDIAEGYSVSREKKESFPLTVTSAQKNPTAFYLCASSTRGAGNTEAFFGQGTRLTVV.

J is TRBJ2-7 and V is TRBV11-1; a weak D match, TRBD2 (6 bases). This CDR3 has 13 amino acids. The germline V and J ends were trimmed by 4 bases and 6 bases, with 13 bases remaining between them. Germline loops: CDR1 SGHAT, CDR2 FQDESV (reference sequence). CDR3 residues: CASSSRLEPEQYF. DNA for the CDR3: TGTGCCAGCAGCTCGCGACTAGAACCCGAGCAGTACTTC.

The count of this clone is one. The chain carries TRBV25-1 and TRBJ1-4, with TRBD1 matching 8 bases. Germline values: CDR1 MGHDK, CDR2 SYGVNS. This CDR3 region has 15 residues. With V trimmed by 6 bases and J by 0 bases, 3 bases remained unmatched. CDR3 residues: CASSGQGPTNEKLFF. The CDR3 nucleotides are TGTGCCAGCAGCGGACAGGGCCCAACTAATGAAAAACTGTTTTTT.

The rearrangement links TRBV6-6 to TRBJ2-1; TRBD2 agrees at 8 bases. CDR3 length equals 15 residues. With V trimmed by 6 bases and J by 0 bases, 4 bases remained unmatched. Germline CDR1 MNHNY, CDR2 SVGAGI (reference sequence). Here the CDR3 DNA reads TGTGCCAGCAGGATAGGGACTAGCTCCTACAATGAGCAGTTCTTC. Its protein is CASRIGTSSYNEQFF.

As to this clone: Other DNA variants within this sample encode the same CDR3. The chain uses TRBV27 and TRBJ2-7, with TRBD2 as a possible D gene (5 bases). V was cut by 6 bases and J by 2 bases, with 11 bases left in between. Germline V gene data show CDR1 as MNHEY and CDR2 as SMNVEV (reference sequence). The CDR3 consists of 13 residues. The CDR3 loop is CASSSGLAYEQYF. The CDR3, as DNA: TGTGCCAGCAGCTCCGGACTTGCCTACGAGCAGTACTTC.

The chain is built from TRBV4-1 and TRBJ1-2; D is ambiguous. V was pared by 0 bases and J by 12 bases, with 14 bases between. Germline V gene lookup returns CDR1 MGHRA and CDR2 YSYEKL. This CDR3 region has 13 residues. CDR3: CASSQDPQAVHTF. The CDR3 bases are TGCGCCAGCAGCCAAGATCCGCAGGCAGTCCACACCTTC.